Listed below are T cell receptor beta chains from one sample, sequenced in a study of T-cell reconstitution after alpha-beta-depleted transplantation in children. Each CDR3 protein is one row after TCRdb ran MiXCR on the PCR reads. Of 300,000 or so distinct CDR3 sequences listed, more than 9% are singletons. The material was PBMCs from the stem cell graft donor, obtained from the stem cell graft. The receptors stem from a human donor who donated a stem cell graft to a child with SCID. Each CDR3 is given with its conserved first and last residue. Fields, in order: J gene, V gene, D gene, clone size, CDR3 protein, CDR3 DNA. A D gene is named only where the DNA matches it firmly. Not every row has a clone size; where given, it reads once, few, many or a size class.

j_gene: TRBJ2-4; v_gene: TRBV6-1; d_gene: NA; abundance: NA; CDR3aa: CASSEVGNIQYF; CDR3nt: TGTGCCAGCAGTGAAGTGGGAAACATTCAGTACTTC
j_gene: TRBJ2-1; v_gene: TRBV7-6; d_gene: NA; abundance: NA; CDR3aa: CASSLAFGGASNEQFF; CDR3nt: TGTGCCAGCAGCTTAGCTTTTGGGGGCGCATCCAATGAGCAGTTCTTC
j_gene: TRBJ2-7; v_gene: TRBV20-1; d_gene: NA; abundance: few; CDR3aa: CSAVDRSLGEQYF; CDR3nt: TGCAGTGCTGTAGACAGATCTTTGGGCGAGCAGTACTTC
j_gene: TRBJ2-7; v_gene: TRBV7-9; d_gene: NA; abundance: few; CDR3aa: CASSPRTGGAYEQYF; CDR3nt: TGTGCCAGCAGTCCGAGGACAGGAGGGGCTTACGAGCAGTACTTC
j_gene: TRBJ1-4; v_gene: TRBV5-1; d_gene: NA; abundance: few; CDR3aa: CASSSEMDLANEKLFF; CDR3nt: TGCGCCAGCAGCTCGGAGATGGACCTAGCTAATGAAAAACTGTTTTTT
j_gene: TRBJ2-4; v_gene: TRBV7-8; d_gene: NA; abundance: NA; CDR3aa: CASSLEILAKNIQYF; CDR3nt: TGTGCCAGCAGCTTAGAGATATTAGCCAAAAACATTCAGTACTTC
j_gene: TRBJ1-5; v_gene: TRBV9; d_gene: NA; abundance: few; CDR3aa: CASIRAGTNNQPQHF; CDR3nt: TGTGCCAGCATCAGAGCAGGGACAAACAATCAGCCCCAGCATTTT
j_gene: TRBJ2-1; v_gene: TRBV12-3/TRBV12-4; d_gene: TRBD2; abundance: NA; CDR3aa: CASSGVGTRTYNEQFF; CDR3nt: TGTGCCAGCAGTGGGGTGGGGACTAGGACCTACAATGAGCAGTTCTTC
j_gene: TRBJ2-2; v_gene: TRBV5-1; d_gene: NA; abundance: few; CDR3aa: CASSLADMSGVFTGELFF; CDR3nt: TGCGCCAGCAGCTTGGCCGATATGTCAGGGGTTTTCACCGGGGAGCTGTTTTTT
j_gene: TRBJ1-1; v_gene: TRBV19; d_gene: NA; abundance: many; CDR3aa: CASSITSANTEAFF; CDR3nt: TGTGCCAGTAGTATTACCAGCGCAAACACTGAAGCTTTCTTT
j_gene: TRBJ2-1; v_gene: TRBV25-1; d_gene: TRBD2; abundance: NA; CDR3aa: CASSRPPGLALGEQFF; CDR3nt: TGTGCCAGCAGCCGGCCCCCGGGACTAGCTTTAGGCGAGCAGTTCTTC
j_gene: TRBJ2-3; v_gene: TRBV6-1; d_gene: NA; abundance: NA; CDR3aa: CASSDRWNGDTQYF; CDR3nt: TGTGCCAGCAGTGACAGGTGGAATGGAGATACGCAGTATTTT
j_gene: TRBJ1-1; v_gene: TRBV5-6; d_gene: TRBD1; abundance: NA; CDR3aa: CASSATGQSNTEAFF; CDR3nt: TGTGCCAGCAGCGCCACGGGACAGTCGAACACTGAAGCTTTCTTT
j_gene: TRBJ2-7; v_gene: TRBV12-3/TRBV12-4; d_gene: NA; abundance: NA; CDR3aa: CASSLAETEQYF; CDR3nt: TGTGCCAGCAGTTTAGCAGAAACCGAGCAGTACTTC
j_gene: TRBJ1-2; v_gene: TRBV29-1; d_gene: NA; abundance: few; CDR3aa: CSVEGGPGGYTF; CDR3nt: TGCAGCGTTGAAGGAGGCCCCGGAGGCTACACCTTC
j_gene: TRBJ1-4; v_gene: TRBV7-9; d_gene: NA; abundance: few; CDR3aa: CASSRYEKLFF; CDR3nt: TGTGCCAGCAGCCGTTATGAAAAACTGTTTTTT
j_gene: TRBJ1-5; v_gene: TRBV4-2; d_gene: NA; abundance: NA; CDR3aa: CASSQLGDSNQPQHF; CDR3nt: TGTGCCAGCAGCCAATTAGGGGATAGCAATCAGCCCCAGCATTTT
j_gene: TRBJ2-5; v_gene: TRBV18; d_gene: TRBD1; abundance: NA; CDR3aa: CASSPRQGARETQYF; CDR3nt: TGTGCCAGCTCACCACGACAGGGGGCGAGGGAGACCCAGTACTTC
j_gene: TRBJ2-1; v_gene: TRBV19; d_gene: NA; abundance: NA; CDR3aa: CASSIVSGGEQFF; CDR3nt: TGTGCCAGTAGTATCGTCTCAGGCGGTGAGCAGTTCTTC